This note documents a single T cell receptor beta chain sequence. Assignments of participants to cohorts depended upon their own reported clinical history. Cohort 3 donors were reported recovered after two negative PCRs, clearance, or symptom resolution. The sample belongs to a study of blood T cell repertoires in COVID-19. At the level of the study: Samples of COVID-19 (acute and convalescent) were obtained from the United States, Italy and Spain. In each case, the material was cDNA or gDNA derived from T cells, B-cell-depleted T cells, or PBMCs.

V was trimmed by 2 bases and J by 1 base, leaving 8 bases between them. Germline lookup yields CDR1 SGHTA and CDR2 FQGNSA. The CDR3 has 14 residues. Data came from immunoSEQ multiplex PCR; TCRdb stores just in-frame clones and leaves some out. The sample has fewer than 300,000 clones, around 88% seen once. The gene calls are TRBV7-2 and TRBJ2-5, with D hard to call. This receptor was obtained from a man aged 35 to 55 who had recovered from COVID-19. Sequenced input: PBMCs or T cells enriched from blood (not recorded which). The CDR3 DNA reads as TGTGCCAGCAGCTTACCTCCAGTCCAAGAGACCCAGTACTTC. Protein: CASSLPPVQETQYF.